This TCR beta chain was documented in a study of Graves' ophthalmopathy and Graves' hyperthyroidism. Establishment of the diagnosis relied upon clinical symptoms, serum thyroxine, TRAb, thyroid ultrasound and orbital computed tomography. Trimming pared 5 bases from V and 7 bases from J, leaving 26 bases between. Germline CDR1 is PRHDT and CDR2 is FYEKMQ (reference sequence). CDR3 length equals 17 residues. Investigators amplified TCR beta CDR3 regions from RNA transcripts. The first round was an RT-PCR with HTBI primers, and the second round was a multiplex PCR. TCRdb independently ran MiXCR on the multiplex PCR reads; one entry per CDR3 protein. This table has approximately 1.2 million distinct CDR3 sequences, about 35% appearing once.

This chain links TRBV13 with TRBJ2-5; D is ambiguous. The sequence was obtained from an adult man with Graves' hyperthyroidism. The sequenced material came from peripheral blood or thyroid tissue (not recorded which). The CDR3 spells CASSPDLGPPSLGTQYF. CDR3 coding DNA: TGTGCCAGCAGCCCGGACCTAGGACCTCCCTCATTAGGGACCCAGTACTTC.